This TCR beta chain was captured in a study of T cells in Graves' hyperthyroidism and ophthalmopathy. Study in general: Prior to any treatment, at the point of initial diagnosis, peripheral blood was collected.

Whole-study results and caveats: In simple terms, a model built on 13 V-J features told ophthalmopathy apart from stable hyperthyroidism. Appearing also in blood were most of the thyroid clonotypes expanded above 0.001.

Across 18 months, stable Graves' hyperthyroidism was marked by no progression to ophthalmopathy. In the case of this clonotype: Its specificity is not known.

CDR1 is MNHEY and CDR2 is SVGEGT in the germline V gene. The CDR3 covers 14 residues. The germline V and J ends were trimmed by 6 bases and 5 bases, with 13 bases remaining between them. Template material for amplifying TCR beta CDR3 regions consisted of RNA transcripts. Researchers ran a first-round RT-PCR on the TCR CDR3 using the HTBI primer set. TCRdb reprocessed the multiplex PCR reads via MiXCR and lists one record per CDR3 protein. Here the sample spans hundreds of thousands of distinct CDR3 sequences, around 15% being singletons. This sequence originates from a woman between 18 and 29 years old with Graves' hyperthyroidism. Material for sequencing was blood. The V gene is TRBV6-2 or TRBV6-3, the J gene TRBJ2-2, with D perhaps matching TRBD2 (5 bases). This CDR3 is CASSLNSGTGELFF. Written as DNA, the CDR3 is TGTGCCAGCAGCCTCAACTCGGGGACCGGGGAGCTGTTTTTT.